This passage covers 9 T cell receptor beta chains from one sample sequenced in a study of T cells in localized non-small cell lung cancer. Libraries were prepared by immunoSEQ multiplex PCR; TCRdb keeps only in-frame clonotypes and omits some of them. The table lists about 33,000 clones, around 87% of them singletons. This material consisted of peripheral blood mononuclear cells, taken before any cancer treatment. The receptors here all came from a man aged 35-69 years with stage III lung adenocarcinoma.

The chain combines TRBV6-4 with TRBJ1-4; 7 positions agree with TRBD1. The V gene's germline CDR1 is MRHNA and CDR2 SNTAGT. Germline trimming cut 4 bases from V and 2 bases from J; bases unmatched to any gene: 1. The CDR3 spans 14 residues. In DNA form, the CDR3 reads TGTGCCAGCAGTGCGACAGGGACTAATGAAAAACTGTTTTTT. Its protein is CASSATGTNEKLFF.

The chain links TRBV7-6 to TRBJ2-1; 7 bases align to TRBD2. This CDR3 comprises 17 residues. The junction had 14 bases not matched to a gene; V was cut back by 4 bases and J by 5 bases. From germline, CDR1 is SGHVS and CDR2 FNYEAQ. Here the CDR3 DNA reads TGTGCCAGCAGCTCCATGCCTATGGGGGGGGGAAACAATGAGCAGTTCTTC. As protein: CASSSMPMGGGNNEQFF.

This clone was counted a few times. This chain links TRBV15 with TRBJ1-1; weak D call: TRBD1 (6 bases). The germline CDR1 and CDR2 sequences are LNHNV and YYDKDF (reference sequence). V shed 5 bases and J shed 1 base, with 14 bases lying between them. The CDR3 covers 15 residues. The CDR3 region has the DNA TGTGCCACCAGCCTGGGGGGCTTGGGGAACACTGAAGCTTTCTTT. This gives the protein CATSLGGLGNTEAFF.

The genes are TRBV27 and TRBJ2-1; D might be TRBD1 (5 bases). Germline V CDR1 and CDR2: MNHEY, SMNVEV (reference sequence). Trimming removed 7 bases at V and 8 bases at J, with 24 bases between. The length of the CDR3 is 16 residues. CDR3 residues: CASTTLTDTYTHEQFF. CDR3 sequence (DNA): TGTGCCAGCACAACCCTCACGGACACCTATACACATGAGCAGTTCTTC.

The chain employs TRBV5-4 and TRBJ2-3; 9 nucleotides align to TRBD2. Looked up from germline, CDR1 is SGHNT and CDR2 is YYREEE (reference sequence). The V gene end was trimmed by 3 bases and the J gene end by 0 bases; junction bases not matched to a gene: 2. The CDR3 is made up of 15 amino acids. The CDR3 protein is CASSSSGASTDTQYF. The CDR3 DNA reads as TGTGCCAGCAGCTCTAGCGGGGCTAGCACAGATACGCAGTATTTT. Full variable domain (rest looked up from reference TRBV5-4 and TRBJ2-3): ETGVTQSPTHLIKTRGQQVTLRCSSQSGHNTVSWYQQALGQGPQFIFQYYREEENGRGNFPPRFSGLQFPNYSSELNVNALELDDSALYLCASSSSGASTDTQYFGPGTRLTVL.

Comments on this clone: Relative to the germline gene, one junction end is altered; a read error may explain this. The chain combines TRBV7-7 with TRBJ2-2; 10 bases align to TRBD1. This CDR3 has 14 residues. The germline CDR1 and CDR2 sequences are SSHAT and FNYEAQ (reference sequence). CDR3 loop: CASSSTGGSGELFF. In DNA form, the CDR3 reads TGTGCTAGCAGTTCGACAGGGGGCTCCGGGGAGCTGTTTTTT.

The chain joins TRBV5-8 to TRBJ1-4; D is unresolved. V was pared by 3 bases and J by 2 bases, with 11 bases between. CDR3 length: 15 amino acids. In germline, CDR1 is SGHTS, CDR2 YDEGEE. The CDR3 region is CASSSGGRTNEKLFF. The DNA of the CDR3 is TGTGCCAGCAGCTCTGGAGGCAGGACTAATGAAAAACTGTTTTTT.

This sequence joins TRBV7-2 and TRBJ2-7; 7 nucleotides agree with TRBD1. CDR1 is SGHTA, CDR2 FQGNSA, per germline. The CDR3 totals 15 residues. V shed 2 bases, J shed 5 bases, and the junction held 9 bases outside the gene matches. CDR3 residues: CASSLLGTVINEQYF. The DNA of the CDR3 is TGTGCCAGCAGCTTATTGGGGACAGTAATAAACGAGCAGTACTTC.

CDR3 region: CASGRRNTGELFF. Written as DNA, the CDR3 is TGTGCCAGCGGGCGTCGGAACACCGGGGAGCTGTTTTTT. J is TRBJ2-2 and V is TRBV28; no firm D call. This CDR3 spans 13 amino acids. CDR1 MDHEN and CDR2 SYDVKM come from the germline V gene. Deletions cut 8 bases from V and 1 base from J, with 8 bases between.